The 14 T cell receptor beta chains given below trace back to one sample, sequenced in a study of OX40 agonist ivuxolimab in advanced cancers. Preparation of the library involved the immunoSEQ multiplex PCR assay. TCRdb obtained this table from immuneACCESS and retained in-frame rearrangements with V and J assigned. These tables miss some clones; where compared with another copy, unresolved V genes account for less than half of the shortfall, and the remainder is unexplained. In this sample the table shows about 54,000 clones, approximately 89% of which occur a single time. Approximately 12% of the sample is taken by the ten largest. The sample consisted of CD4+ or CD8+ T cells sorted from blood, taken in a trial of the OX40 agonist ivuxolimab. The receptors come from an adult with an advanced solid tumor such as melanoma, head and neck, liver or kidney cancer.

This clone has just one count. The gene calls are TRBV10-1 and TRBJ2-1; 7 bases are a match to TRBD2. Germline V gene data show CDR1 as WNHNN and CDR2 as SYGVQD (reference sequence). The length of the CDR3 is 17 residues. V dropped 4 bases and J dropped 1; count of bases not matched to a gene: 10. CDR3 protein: CASSVRTGGGSYNEQFF. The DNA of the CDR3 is TGCGCCAGCAGTGTGAGGACGGGAGGAGGATCCTACAATGAGCAGTTCTTC.

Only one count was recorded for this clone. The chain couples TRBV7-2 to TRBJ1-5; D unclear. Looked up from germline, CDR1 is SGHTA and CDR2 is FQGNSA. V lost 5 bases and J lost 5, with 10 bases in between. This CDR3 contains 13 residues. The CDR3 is CASSLRRDQPQHF. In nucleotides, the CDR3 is TGTGCCAGCAGCCTCAGGCGAGATCAGCCCCAGCATTTT.

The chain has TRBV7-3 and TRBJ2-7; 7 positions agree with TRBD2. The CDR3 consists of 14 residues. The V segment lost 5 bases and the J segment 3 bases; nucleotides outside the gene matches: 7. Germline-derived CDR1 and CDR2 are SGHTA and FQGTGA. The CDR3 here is CASSPRAGHYEQYF. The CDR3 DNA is TGTGCCAGCAGCCCCCGAGCGGGGCACTACGAGCAGTACTTC. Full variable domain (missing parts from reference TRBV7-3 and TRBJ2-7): GAGVSQTPSNKVTEKGKYVELRCDPISGHTALYWYRQSLGQGPEFLIYFQGTGAADDSGLPNDRFFAVRPEGSVSTLKIQRTERGDSAVYLCASSPRAGHYEQYFGPGTRLTVT.

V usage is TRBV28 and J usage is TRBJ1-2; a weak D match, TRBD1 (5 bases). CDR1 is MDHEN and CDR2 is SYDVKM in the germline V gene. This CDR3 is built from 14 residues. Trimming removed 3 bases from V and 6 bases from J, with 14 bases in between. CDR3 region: CASSFVGREDGYTF. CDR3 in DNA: TGTGCCAGCAGTTTCGTCGGCAGGGAGGATGGCTACACCTTC.

CDR3 sequence (DNA): TGTGCCAGCTCCACCCCGGGGGACAGGGGGAGTGAGCAGTACTTC. Encoded protein: CASSTPGDRGSEQYF. This chain joins TRBV28 and TRBJ2-7, with 11 positions matching TRBD1. The V and J ends lost 8 bases and 7 bases, in that order; junction bases with no gene match: 13. This CDR3 contains 15 residues. Germline CDR1 and CDR2: MDHEN and SYDVKM.

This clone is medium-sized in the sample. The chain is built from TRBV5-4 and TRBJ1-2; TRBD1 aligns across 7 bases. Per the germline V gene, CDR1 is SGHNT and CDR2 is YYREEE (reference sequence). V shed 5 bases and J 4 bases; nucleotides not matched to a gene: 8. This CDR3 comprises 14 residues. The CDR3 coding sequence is TGTGCCAGCAGGAGGCCCGGGGACAGCTATGGCTACACCTTC. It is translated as CASRRPGDSYGYTF.

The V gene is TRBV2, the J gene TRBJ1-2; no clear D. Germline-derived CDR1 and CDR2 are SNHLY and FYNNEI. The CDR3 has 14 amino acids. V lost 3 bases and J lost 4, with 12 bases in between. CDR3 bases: TGTGCCAGCAGTGACGTCACCTTTACCTATGGCTACACCTTC. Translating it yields CASSDVTFTYGYTF.

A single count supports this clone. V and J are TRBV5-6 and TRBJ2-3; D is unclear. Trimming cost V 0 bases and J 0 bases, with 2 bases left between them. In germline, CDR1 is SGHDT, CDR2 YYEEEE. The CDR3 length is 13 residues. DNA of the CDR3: TGTGCCAGCAGCTTGGGGAGCACAGATACGCAGTATTTT. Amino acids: CASSLGSTDTQYF. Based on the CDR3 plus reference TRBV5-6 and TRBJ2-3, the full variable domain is DAGVTQSPTHLIKTRGQQVTLRCSPKSGHDTVSWYQQALGQGPQFIFQYYEEEERQRGNFPDRFSGHQFPNYSSELNVNALLLGDSALYLCASSLGSTDTQYFGPGTRLTVL.

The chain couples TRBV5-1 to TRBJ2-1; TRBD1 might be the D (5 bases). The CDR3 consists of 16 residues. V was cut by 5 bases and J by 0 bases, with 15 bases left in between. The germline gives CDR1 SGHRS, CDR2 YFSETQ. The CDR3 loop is CASRRGTQSSYNEQFF. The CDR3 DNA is TGCGCCAGCAGAAGGGGAACCCAAAGCTCCTACAATGAGCAGTTCTTC.

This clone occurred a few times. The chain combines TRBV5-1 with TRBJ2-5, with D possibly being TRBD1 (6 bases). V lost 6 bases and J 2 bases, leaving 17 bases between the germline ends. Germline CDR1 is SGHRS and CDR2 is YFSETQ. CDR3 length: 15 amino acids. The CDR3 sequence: CASTRGQGQQETQYF. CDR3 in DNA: TGCGCCAGCACCCGCGGTCAGGGGCAGCAAGAGACCCAGTACTTC.

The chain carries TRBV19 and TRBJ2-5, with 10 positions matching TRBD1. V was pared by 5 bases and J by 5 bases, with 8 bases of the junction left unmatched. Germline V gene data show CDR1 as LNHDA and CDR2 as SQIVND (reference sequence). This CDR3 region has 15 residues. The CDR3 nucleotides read TGTGCCAGTAGTGCGGACAGGGGGGTTGAGGAGACCCAGTACTTC. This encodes CASSADRGVEETQYF. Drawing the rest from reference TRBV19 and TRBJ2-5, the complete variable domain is DGGITQSPKYLFRKEGQNVTLSCEQNLNHDAMYWYRQDPGQGLRLIYYSQIVNDFQKGDIAEGYSVSREKKESFPLTVTSAQKNPTAFYLCASSADRGVEETQYFGPGTRLLVL.

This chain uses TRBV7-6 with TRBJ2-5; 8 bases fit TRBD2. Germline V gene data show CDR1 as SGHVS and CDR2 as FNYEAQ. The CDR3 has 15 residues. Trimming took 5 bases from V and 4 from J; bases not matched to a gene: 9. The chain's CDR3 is CASSPTGTRRETQYF. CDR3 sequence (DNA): TGTGCCAGCAGCCCGACCGGGACTAGGAGAGAGACCCAGTACTTC.

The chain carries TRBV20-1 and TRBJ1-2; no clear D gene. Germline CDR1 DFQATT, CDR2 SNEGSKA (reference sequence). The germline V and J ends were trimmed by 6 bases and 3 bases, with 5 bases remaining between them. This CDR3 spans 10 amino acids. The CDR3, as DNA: TGCAGTGCCTGGGACTATGGCTACACCTTC. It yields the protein CSAWDYGYTF.

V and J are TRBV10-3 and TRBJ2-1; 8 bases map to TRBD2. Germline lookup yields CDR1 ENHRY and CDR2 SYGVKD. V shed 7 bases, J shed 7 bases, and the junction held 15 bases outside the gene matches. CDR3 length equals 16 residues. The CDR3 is CAIKEERESIDNEQFF. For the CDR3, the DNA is TGTGCCATCAAAGAGGAGCGGGAGAGTATTGATAATGAGCAGTTCTTC.